The 13 T cell receptor beta chains reported below all come from one sample, sequenced in a study of vaccination effects on CD4 cells after COVID-19. No antigen has been identified for these receptors. Culturing for roughly 9 days preceded CD4+ T cell isolation. Sequencing was performed with immunoSEQ multiplex PCR; in TCRdb, only in-frame clones are kept and a portion is missing. The sample has tens of thousands of clones, approximately 72% seen once. This specimen consisted of CD4+ T cells from PBMCs cultured without peptide, obtained before COVID-19 vaccination. These receptors all stem from a human donor who had a prior SARS-CoV-2 infection.

This CDR3 reads CAWSVDRLGTQYF. CDR3 DNA sequence: TGTGCCTGGAGTGTAGACCGTCTAGGGACCCAGTACTTC. V and J are TRBV30 and TRBJ2-5, with D hard to call. CDR1 is GTSNPN and CDR2 is SVGIG in the germline V gene (reference sequence). The CDR3 covers 13 residues. Trimming left V 0 bases short and J 7 bases short, with 12 bases between.

V and J are TRBV6-1 and TRBJ2-3, with 7 bases matching TRBD2. The trim removed 2 bases at V and 5 bases at J, leaving 4 bases unmatched. Germline-derived CDR1 and CDR2 are MNHNS and SASEGT. CDR3 size: 14 residues. CDR3 amino acids: CASSERGEGDTQYF. Here the CDR3 DNA reads TGTGCCAGCAGTGAACGGGGGGAAGGAGATACGCAGTATTTT.

The genes are TRBV19 and TRBJ2-5; D might be TRBD2 (5 bases). The germline gives CDR1 LNHDA, CDR2 SQIVND (reference sequence). The CDR3 is 15 amino acids. Trimming took off 6 bases at V and 5 bases at J, with 19 bases between the two ends. Here the CDR3 DNA reads TGTGCCAGTAGAGCCCTGGGCCGGAGAGGGGAGACCCAGTACTTC. This codes for CASRALGRRGETQYF.

The rearrangement links TRBV19 to TRBJ1-5, with D unclear. V gave up 3 bases and J gave up 3 bases, with 6 bases separating them. This CDR3 region has 13 residues. Germline CDR1 and CDR2: LNHDA and SQIVND (reference sequence). The chain's CDR3 is CASSMAYNQPQHF. CDR3 coding DNA: TGTGCCAGTAGTATGGCGTACAATCAGCCCCAGCATTTT.

The chain carries TRBV6-5 and TRBJ2-3; D ambiguous. The V gene lost 0 bases and the J gene lost 5 bases, with 9 bases spanning the gap. The CDR3 is 14 residues long. Germline values: CDR1 MNHEY, CDR2 SVGAGI. For the CDR3, the DNA is TGTGCCAGCAGTTACTCGTCTCCCGGAGATACGCAGTATTTT. The encoded protein is CASSYSSPGDTQYF.

V gene TRBV6-6 combines with J gene TRBJ2-1; possibly TRBD2 for D (5 bases). V was clipped by 4 bases and J by 6 bases, with 13 bases between them. From germline, CDR1 is MNHNY and CDR2 SVGAGI (reference sequence). This CDR3 region has 14 residues. CDR3 sequence reads: CASSSTGNLNEQFF. The DNA for the CDR3 is TGTGCCAGCAGTTCTACCGGGAACCTCAATGAGCAGTTCTTC.

The V call is TRBV12-3 or TRBV12-4, the J call TRBJ1-4; 7 nucleotides align to TRBD1. The CDR3 length is 13 residues. V lost 3 bases and J lost 10; bases outside the gene matches: 5. The CDR3, as DNA: TGTGCCAGCAGTTTTGACAGGGTGGGAAAACTGTTTTTT. Translation: CASSFDRVGKLFF.

The chain couples TRBV12-3 or TRBV12-4 to TRBJ1-3; D unresolved. This CDR3 contains 12 residues. Trimming took off 3 bases at V and 4 bases at J, with 4 bases between the two ends. This CDR3 is CASSFSGNTIYF. DNA of the CDR3: TGTGCCAGCAGTTTTTCCGGAAACACCATATATTTT.

This chain links TRBV19 with TRBJ2-1; D may match TRBD1 or TRBD2 (6 bases each). Per the germline V gene, CDR1 is LNHDA and CDR2 is SQIVND (reference sequence). Between the trimmed V and J ends, which lost 6 bases and 6 bases, there was a span of 12 bases. The CDR3 sequence is 13 residues long. This CDR3 reads CASRLRGGNEQFF. The CDR3, as DNA: TGTGCCAGTAGGCTCAGGGGAGGCAATGAGCAGTTCTTC.

The chain has TRBV25-1 and TRBJ2-3, with D perhaps matching TRBD2 (6 bases). Germline CDR1 and CDR2: MGHDK and SYGVNS. The germline V and J ends were trimmed by 8 bases and 10 bases, with 16 bases remaining between them. The CDR3 loop spans 12 amino acids. This CDR3 reads CASATQRLAQYF. Written as DNA, the CDR3 is TGTGCCAGCGCAACCCAGCGACTAGCGCAGTATTTT.

This clone was counted a single time. The chain joins TRBV3-1 (or the pseudogene TRBV3-2) to TRBJ2-2; D remains ambiguous. Germline CDR1 is LGHDT and CDR2 is YNNKEL (reference sequence). Trimming removed 8 bases at V and 0 bases at J, with 13 bases between. The CDR3 is made up of 15 amino acids. The CDR3 here is CASEVATPNTGELFF. The CDR3 bases are TGTGCCAGCGAAGTGGCTACCCCGAACACCGGGGAGCTGTTTTTT.

As concerns this clone: Because the CDR3 is missing its conserved closing phenylalanine or tryptophan, this is likely a read error. The gene calls are TRBV7-8 and TRBJ1-5; D perhaps matches TRBD1 (5 bases). Germline-derived CDR1 and CDR2 are SGHVS and FQNEAQ. The germline V and J ends were trimmed by 0 bases and 4 bases, with 7 bases remaining between them. CDR3 length: 14 residues. The CDR3 DNA reads TGTGCCAGCAGCTTAGCGGGGGGGAATCAGCCCCAGCATCTT. It codes for CASSLAGGNQPQHL.

This chain joins TRBV7-3 and TRBJ2-1, with D perhaps TRBD2 (5 bases). Trimming removed 5 bases from V and 9 bases from J, with 23 bases in between. Germline V lookup: CDR1 SGHTA, CDR2 FQGTGA. This CDR3 has 16 amino acids. CDR3: CASSPSPSSRRGEQFF. The CDR3 DNA follows: TGTGCCAGCAGCCCATCCCCCAGTAGTAGACGGGGTGAGCAGTTCTTC.